These 6 T cell receptor beta chains were all obtained from the same sample, sequenced in a study of T cell changes during pregnancy in multiple sclerosis. The method was immunoSEQ multiplex PCR; TCRdb's version includes in-frame clones alone and lacks a portion of them. The sample holds under 65,000 clones, 91% seen once. This sample comprised peripheral blood, obtained after pregnancy. The origin of the receptors is a female donor in good health, enrolled as a control in a pregnancy study.

The chain uses TRBV14 and TRBJ1-4, with TRBD1 matching 10 bases. J gave up 8 bases and V 5 bases, and 5 bases lay outside the gene matches. From germline, CDR1 is SGHDN and CDR2 FVKESK. The CDR3 is 14 residues long. The CDR3 here is CASSAGQGYEKLFF. The CDR3 coding sequence is TGTGCCAGCAGCGCGGGACAGGGGTACGAAAAACTGTTTTTT.

This chain links TRBV7-8 with TRBJ2-4; the D gene is possibly TRBD1 (6 bases). Germline lookup yields CDR1 SGHVS and CDR2 FQNEAQ. The CDR3 has 17 amino acids. V was cut by 5 bases and J by 0 bases, with 17 bases left in between. For the CDR3, the DNA is TGTGCCAGCAGCACCAGACAGGCCCTTCTAGCCAAAAACATTCAGTACTTC. Protein product: CASSTRQALLAKNIQYF.

The table lists this clone with a count of one. The chain recombines TRBV28 with TRBJ2-5; 8 bases agree with TRBD1. The CDR3 covers 15 residues. The V segment lost 8 bases and the J segment 4 bases; nucleotides outside the gene matches: 12. Germline lookup yields CDR1 MDHEN and CDR2 SYDVKM. The CDR3 loop is CASGPGQGFSETQYF. In DNA, the CDR3 is TGTGCCAGCGGCCCAGGACAGGGATTCTCAGAGACCCAGTACTTC.

The chain combines TRBV7-9 with TRBJ1-1; 9 nucleotides align to TRBD1. J gave up 3 bases and V 1 base, and 0 bases lay outside the gene matches. The germline V gene encodes CDR1 SEHNR and CDR2 FQNEAQ (reference sequence). CDR3 size: 14 residues. CDR3 sequence (DNA): TGTGCCAGCAGCTTAGGACAGGGGGACACTGAAGCTTTCTTT. Protein: CASSLGQGDTEAFF. The variable domain in full, completed from reference TRBV7-9 and TRBJ1-1, reads DTGVSQNPRHKITKRGQNVTFRCDPISEHNRLYWYRQTLGQGPEFLTYFQNEAQLEKSRLLSDRFSAERPKGSFSTLEIQRTEQGDSAMYLCASSLGQGDTEAFFGQGTRLTVV.

The genes are TRBV7-6 and TRBJ2-7; 9 bases agree with TRBD1. V shed 1 base, J shed 0 bases, and the junction held 1 base outside the gene matches. Germline V lookup: CDR1 SGHVS, CDR2 FNYEAQ. The CDR3 totals 15 residues. CDR3 DNA sequence: TGTGCCAGCAGCTTAGGGACAGGGGACTCCTACGAGCAGTACTTC. This translates into CASSLGTGDSYEQYF.

This clone was observed once. This rearrangement joins TRBV4-1 to TRBJ1-5; D may be TRBD1 (6 bases). The germline V and J ends were trimmed by 4 bases and 3 bases, with 16 bases remaining between them. Germline values: CDR1 MGHRA, CDR2 YSYEKL. This CDR3 spans 16 amino acids. The CDR3 DNA sequence: TGCGCCAGCAGCCTTTATTCCCAGGGGTTCAATCAGCCCCAGCATTTT. This codes for CASSLYSQGFNQPQHF.